This TCR beta chain was recorded in a study of blood T cell repertoires in COVID-19. Study details: Both acute and convalescent COVID-19 samples were obtained from the United States, Italy and Spain. PBMCs, B-cell-depleted T cells, or T cells provided the cDNA or gDNA that made up the material.

In the authors' workflow: Reference gene primers were amplified, and this amplification served to estimate nucleated cell counts. Generated by immunoSEQ multiplex PCR, the TCRdb table keeps only in-frame clones and is missing some. V and J calls plus clone size are reproduced from that table; the DNA served to infer D and trimming. The sample carries 200,000 to 300,000 clones, around four fifths recorded once. CDR1 is SEHNR, CDR2 FQNEAQ, per germline (reference sequence). The CDR3 covers 13 residues. With 5 bases clipped from V and 8 bases from J, the junction kept 8 bases outside the gene matches. In this sample, this clone turned up once.

The receptor comes from a man aged 55 to 70 with acute or convalescent COVID-19. Sequencing used peripheral blood. The chain recombines TRBV7-9 with TRBJ2-5; 7 bases fit TRBD2. The CDR3 region is CASSEGLLSTQYF. In DNA, the CDR3 is TGTGCCAGCAGCGAGGGACTACTGAGCACCCAGTACTTC.